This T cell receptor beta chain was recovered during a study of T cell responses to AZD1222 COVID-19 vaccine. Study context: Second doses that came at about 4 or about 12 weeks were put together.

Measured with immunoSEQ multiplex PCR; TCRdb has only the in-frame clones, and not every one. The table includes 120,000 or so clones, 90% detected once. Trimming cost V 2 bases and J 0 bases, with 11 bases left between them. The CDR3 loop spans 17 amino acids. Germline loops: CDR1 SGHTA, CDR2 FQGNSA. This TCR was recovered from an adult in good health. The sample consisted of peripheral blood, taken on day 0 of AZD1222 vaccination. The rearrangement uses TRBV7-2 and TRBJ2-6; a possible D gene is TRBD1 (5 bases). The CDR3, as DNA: TGTGCCAGCAGCTTACGGGCAGGGCCCTCTGGGGCCAACGTCCTGACTTTC. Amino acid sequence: CASSLRAGPSGANVLTF.